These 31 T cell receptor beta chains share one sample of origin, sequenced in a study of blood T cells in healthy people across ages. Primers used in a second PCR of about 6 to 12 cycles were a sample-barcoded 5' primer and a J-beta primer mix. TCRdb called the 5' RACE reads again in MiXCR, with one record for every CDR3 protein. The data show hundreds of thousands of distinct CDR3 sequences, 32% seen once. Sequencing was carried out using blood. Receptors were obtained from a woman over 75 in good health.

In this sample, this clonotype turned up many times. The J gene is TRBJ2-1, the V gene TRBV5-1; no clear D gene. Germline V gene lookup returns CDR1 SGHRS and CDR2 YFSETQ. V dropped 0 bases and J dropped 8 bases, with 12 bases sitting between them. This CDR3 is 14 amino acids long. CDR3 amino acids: CASSLVGRRDEQFF. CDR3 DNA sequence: TGCGCCAGCAGCTTGGTGGGCAGAAGGGATGAGCAGTTCTTC. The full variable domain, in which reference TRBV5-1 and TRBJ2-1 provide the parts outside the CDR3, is KAGVTQTPRYLIKTRGQQVTLSCSPISGHRSVSWYQQTPGQGLQFLFEYFSETQRNKGNFPGRFSGRQFSNSRSEMNVSTLELGDSALYLCASSLVGRRDEQFFGPGTRLTVL.

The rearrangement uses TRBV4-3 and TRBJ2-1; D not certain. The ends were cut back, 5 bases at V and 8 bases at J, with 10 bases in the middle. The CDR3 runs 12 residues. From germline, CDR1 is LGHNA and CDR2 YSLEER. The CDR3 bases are TGCGCCAGCAGCAATATAGTCTATGAGCAGTTCTTC. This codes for CASSNIVYEQFF.

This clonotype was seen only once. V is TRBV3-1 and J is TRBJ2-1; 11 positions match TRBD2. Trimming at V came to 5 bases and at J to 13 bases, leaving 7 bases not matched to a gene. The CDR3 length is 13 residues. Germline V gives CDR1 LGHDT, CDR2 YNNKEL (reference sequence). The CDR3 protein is CASSSLAGGAQFF. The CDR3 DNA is TGTGCCAGCAGCTCTCTAGCGGGGGGCGCCCAGTTCTTC.

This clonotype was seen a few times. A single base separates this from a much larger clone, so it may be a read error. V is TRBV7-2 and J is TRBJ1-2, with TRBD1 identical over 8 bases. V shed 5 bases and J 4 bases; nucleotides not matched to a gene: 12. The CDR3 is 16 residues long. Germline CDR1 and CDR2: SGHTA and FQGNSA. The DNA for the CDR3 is TGTGCCAGCAGCGCCCGCCAGGGGACAGGTCGCTATGGCTACACCTTC. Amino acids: CASSARQGTGRYGYTF.

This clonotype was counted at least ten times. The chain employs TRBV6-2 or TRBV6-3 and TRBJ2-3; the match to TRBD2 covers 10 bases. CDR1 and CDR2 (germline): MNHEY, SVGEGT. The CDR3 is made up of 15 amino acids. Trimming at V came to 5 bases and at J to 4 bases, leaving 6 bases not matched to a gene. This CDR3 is CASSLSGGWSDTQYF. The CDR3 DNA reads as TGTGCCAGCAGTCTTAGCGGGGGGTGGTCAGATACGCAGTATTTT.

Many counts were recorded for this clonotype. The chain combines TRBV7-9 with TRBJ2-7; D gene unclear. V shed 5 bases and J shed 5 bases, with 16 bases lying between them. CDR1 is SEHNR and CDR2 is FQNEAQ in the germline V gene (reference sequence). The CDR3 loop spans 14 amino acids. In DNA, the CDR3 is TGTGCCAGCAGCACCGGACCAAGGCCCCACGAGCAGTACTTC. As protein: CASSTGPRPHEQYF. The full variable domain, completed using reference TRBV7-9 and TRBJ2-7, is DTGVSQNPRHKITKRGQNVTFRCDPISEHNRLYWYRQTLGQGPEFLTYFQNEAQLEKSRLLSDRFSAERPKGSFSTLEIQRTEQGDSAMYLCASSTGPRPHEQYFGPGTRLTVT.

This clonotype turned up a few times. The chain's CDR3 is CASSSAGRRTGGYTF. For the CDR3, the DNA is TGTGCCAGCAGCTCGGCGGGACGCCGAACCGGGGGCTACACCTTC. This chain uses TRBV7-2 with TRBJ1-2; tentatively, D is TRBD1 (5 bases). The CDR3 length is 15 residues. V gave up 4 bases and J gave up 8 bases, with 20 bases separating them. Germline V gene lookup returns CDR1 SGHTA and CDR2 FQGNSA.

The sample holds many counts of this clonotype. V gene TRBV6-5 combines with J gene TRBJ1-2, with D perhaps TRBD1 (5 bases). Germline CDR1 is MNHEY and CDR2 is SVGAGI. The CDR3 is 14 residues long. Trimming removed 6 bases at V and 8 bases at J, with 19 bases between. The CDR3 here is CASSPRAGVWGYTF. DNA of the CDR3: TGTGCCAGCAGCCCCAGAGCGGGGGTGTGGGGCTACACCTTC.

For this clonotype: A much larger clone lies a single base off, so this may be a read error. The CDR3 sequence: CACSLVTVRGRIQYF. CDR3 coding DNA: TGTGCCTGCAGTTTAGTCACGGTCAGGGGGCGCATTCAGTACTTC. This chain connects TRBV12-3 or TRBV12-4 to TRBJ2-4; 8 bases are a match to TRBD1. The CDR3 loop spans 15 amino acids.

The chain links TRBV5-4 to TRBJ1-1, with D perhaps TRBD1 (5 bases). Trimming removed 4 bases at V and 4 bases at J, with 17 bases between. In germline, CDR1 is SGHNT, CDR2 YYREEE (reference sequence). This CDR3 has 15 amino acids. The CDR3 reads CASSLRVGGGTEAFF. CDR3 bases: TGTGCCAGCAGCCTCCGGGTCGGGGGGGGCACTGAAGCTTTCTTT. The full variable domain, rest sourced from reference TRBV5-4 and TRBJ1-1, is ETGVTQSPTHLIKTRGQQVTLRCSSQSGHNTVSWYQQALGQGPQFIFQYYREEENGRGNFPPRFSGLQFPNYSSELNVNALELDDSALYLCASSLRVGGGTEAFFGQGTRLTVV.

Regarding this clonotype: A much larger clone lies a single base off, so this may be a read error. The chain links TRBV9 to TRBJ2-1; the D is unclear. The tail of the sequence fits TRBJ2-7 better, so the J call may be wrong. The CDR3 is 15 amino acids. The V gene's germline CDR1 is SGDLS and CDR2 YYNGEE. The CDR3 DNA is TGTGCCAGCAGCCCGCTGGACCGTTCCTACAATGAGCAGTACTTC. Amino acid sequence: CASSPLDRSYNEQYF.

CDR3 loop: CSARDEPGQGAVVQYF. The DNA for the CDR3 is TGCAGTGCTAGAGACGAACCGGGACAGGGGGCTGTGGTGCAGTACTTC. The rearrangement joins TRBV20-1 to TRBJ2-7, with TRBD1 matching 12 bases. This CDR3 region has 16 residues. Germline CDR1 and CDR2: DFQATT and SNEGSKA (reference sequence). With V trimmed by 0 bases and J by 9 bases, 12 bases remained unmatched.

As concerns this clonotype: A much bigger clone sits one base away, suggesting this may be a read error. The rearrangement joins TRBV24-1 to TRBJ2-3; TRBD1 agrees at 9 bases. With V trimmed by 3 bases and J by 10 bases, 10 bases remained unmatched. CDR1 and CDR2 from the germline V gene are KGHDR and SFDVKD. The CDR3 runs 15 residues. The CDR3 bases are TGTGCCACCAGTGATCCCGGGACAGGGAGTGATGCGCAGTATTTT. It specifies CATSDPGTGSDAQYF.

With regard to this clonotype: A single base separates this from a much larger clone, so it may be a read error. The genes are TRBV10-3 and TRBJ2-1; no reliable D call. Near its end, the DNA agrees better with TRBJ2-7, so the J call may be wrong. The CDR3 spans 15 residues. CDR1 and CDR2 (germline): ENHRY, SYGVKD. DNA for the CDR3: TGTGCCATCAGTGAGACATCAGACTCCTACAATGAGCAGTACTTC. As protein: CAISETSDSYNEQYF.

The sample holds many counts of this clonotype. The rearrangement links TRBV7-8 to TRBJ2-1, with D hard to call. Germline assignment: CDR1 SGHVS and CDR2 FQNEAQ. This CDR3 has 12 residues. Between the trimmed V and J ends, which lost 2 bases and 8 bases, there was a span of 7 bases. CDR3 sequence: CASSLTAYEQFF. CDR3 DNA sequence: TGTGCCAGCAGCTTAACGGCTTATGAGCAGTTCTTC.

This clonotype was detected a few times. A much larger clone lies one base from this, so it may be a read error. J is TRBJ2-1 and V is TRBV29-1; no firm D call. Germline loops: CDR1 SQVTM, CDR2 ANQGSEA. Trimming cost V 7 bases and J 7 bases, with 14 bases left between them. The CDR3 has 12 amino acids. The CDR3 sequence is CSGAAHYNEQFF. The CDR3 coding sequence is TGCAGCGGTGCGGCACATTATAATGAGCAGTTCTTC.

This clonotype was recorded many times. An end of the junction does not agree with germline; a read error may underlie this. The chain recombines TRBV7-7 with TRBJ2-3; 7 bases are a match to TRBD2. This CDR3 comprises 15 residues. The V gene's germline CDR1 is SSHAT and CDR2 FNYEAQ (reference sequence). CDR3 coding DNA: TGTGCTAGCAGCTTAGGGACTACCTACACAGATACGCAGTATTTT. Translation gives CASSLGTTYTDTQYF.

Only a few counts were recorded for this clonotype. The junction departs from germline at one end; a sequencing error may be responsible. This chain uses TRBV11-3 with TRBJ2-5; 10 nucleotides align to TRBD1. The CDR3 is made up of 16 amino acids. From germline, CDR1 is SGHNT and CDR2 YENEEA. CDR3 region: CASSLEPGQGQETRYF. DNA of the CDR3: TGTGCCAGCAGCTTAGAACCGGGACAGGGGCAAGAGACCCGGTACTTC. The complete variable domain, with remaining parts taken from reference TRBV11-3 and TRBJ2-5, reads EAGVVQSPRYKIIEKKQPVAFWCNPISGHNTLYWYLQNLGQGPELLIRYENEEAVDDSQLPKDRFSAERLKGVDSTLKIQPAELGDSAVYLCASSLEPGQGQETRYFGPGTRLLVL.

CDR3 residues: CASSLPGTAYYGYTF. CDR3 nucleotides: TGTGCCAGCAGCTTACCCGGGACTGCGTACTATGGCTACACCTTC. V is TRBV5-6 and J is TRBJ1-2, with a tentative D call TRBD1 (5 bases). The V end lost 2 bases, the J end lost 3 bases, and 14 bases lay between the germline ends. The CDR3 is 15 amino acids. In germline, CDR1 is SGHDT, CDR2 YYEEEE.

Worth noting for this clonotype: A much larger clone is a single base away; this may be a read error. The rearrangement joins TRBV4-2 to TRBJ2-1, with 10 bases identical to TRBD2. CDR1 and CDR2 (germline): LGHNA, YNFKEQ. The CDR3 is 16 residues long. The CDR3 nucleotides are TGTGCCGGCAGCCAAGATAGCGGGGGGCCCTACAATGAGCAGTTCTTC. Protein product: CAGSQDSGGPYNEQFF.

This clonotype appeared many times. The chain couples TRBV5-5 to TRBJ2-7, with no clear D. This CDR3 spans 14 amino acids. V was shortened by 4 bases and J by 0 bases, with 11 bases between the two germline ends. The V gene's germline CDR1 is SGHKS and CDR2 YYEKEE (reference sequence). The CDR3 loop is CASSGPRSSYEQYF. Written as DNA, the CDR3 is TGTGCCAGCAGCGGACCCAGGAGCTCCTACGAGCAGTACTTC.

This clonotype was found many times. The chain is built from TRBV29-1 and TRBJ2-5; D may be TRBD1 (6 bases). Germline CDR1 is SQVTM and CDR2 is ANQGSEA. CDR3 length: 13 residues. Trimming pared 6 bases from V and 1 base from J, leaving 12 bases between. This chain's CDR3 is CSVKGTFQETQYF. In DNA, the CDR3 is TGCAGCGTGAAGGGGACATTCCAAGAGACCCAGTACTTC. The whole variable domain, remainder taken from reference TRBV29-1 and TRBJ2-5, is SAVISQKPSRDICQRGTSLTIQCQVDSQVTMMFWYRQQPGQSLTLIATANQGSEATYESGFVIDKFPISRPNLTFSTLTVSNMSPEDSSIYLCSVKGTFQETQYFGPGTRLLVL.

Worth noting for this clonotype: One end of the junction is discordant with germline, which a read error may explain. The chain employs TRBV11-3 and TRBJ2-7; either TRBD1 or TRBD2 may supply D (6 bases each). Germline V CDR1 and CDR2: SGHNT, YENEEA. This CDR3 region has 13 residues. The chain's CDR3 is CASSPGGSYEQHF. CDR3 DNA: TGTGCCAGCAGCCCCGGGGGCTCCTACGAGCAGCACTTC.

This CDR3 is CASSKPITSAGELFF. Here the CDR3 DNA reads TGTGCCAGTAGTAAGCCAATCACCTCCGCCGGGGAGCTGTTTTTT. This chain connects TRBV19 to TRBJ2-2; D gene unclear. Per germline, CDR1 LNHDA and CDR2 SQIVND (reference sequence). The CDR3 runs to 15 residues. The germline V and J ends were trimmed by 4 bases and 6 bases, with 15 bases remaining between them.

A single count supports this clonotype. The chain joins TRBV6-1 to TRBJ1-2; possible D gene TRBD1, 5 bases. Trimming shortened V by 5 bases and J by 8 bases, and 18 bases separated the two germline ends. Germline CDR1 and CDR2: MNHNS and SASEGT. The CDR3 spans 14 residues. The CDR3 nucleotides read TGTGCCAGCAGTAGGGGTGCGGACCCTTTCGGCTACACCTTC. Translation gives CASSRGADPFGYTF.

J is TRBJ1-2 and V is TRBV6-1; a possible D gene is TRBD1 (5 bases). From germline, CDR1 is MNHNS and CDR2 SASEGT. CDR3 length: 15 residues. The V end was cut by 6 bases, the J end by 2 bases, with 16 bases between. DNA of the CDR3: TGTGCCAGCAGAGCTGGACATACCGTGAACTATGGCTACACCTTC. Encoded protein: CASRAGHTVNYGYTF.

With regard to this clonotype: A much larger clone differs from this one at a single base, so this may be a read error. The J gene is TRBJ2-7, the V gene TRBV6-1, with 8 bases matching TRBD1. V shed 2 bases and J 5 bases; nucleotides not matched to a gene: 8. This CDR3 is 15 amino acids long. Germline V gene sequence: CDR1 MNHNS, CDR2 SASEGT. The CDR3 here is CASSELGTGSHEQYF. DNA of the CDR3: TGTGCCAGCAGTGAATTGGGGACAGGTAGCCACGAGCAGTACTTC.

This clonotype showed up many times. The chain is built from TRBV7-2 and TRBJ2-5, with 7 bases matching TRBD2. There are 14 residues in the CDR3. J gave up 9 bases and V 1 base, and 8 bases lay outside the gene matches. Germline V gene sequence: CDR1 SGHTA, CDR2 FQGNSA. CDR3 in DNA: TGTGCCAGCAGCTTAGAACTGGATGCGGGAGCCCAGTACTTC. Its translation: CASSLELDAGAQYF.

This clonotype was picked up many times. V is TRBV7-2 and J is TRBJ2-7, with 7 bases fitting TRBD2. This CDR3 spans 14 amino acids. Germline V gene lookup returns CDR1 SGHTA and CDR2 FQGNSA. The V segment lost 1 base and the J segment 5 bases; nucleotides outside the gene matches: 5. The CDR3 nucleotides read TGTGCCAGCAGCTTAGGGGGGGGGTCTAACGAGCAGTACTTC. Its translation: CASSLGGGSNEQYF. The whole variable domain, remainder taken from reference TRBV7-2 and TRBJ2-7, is GAGVSQSPSNKVTEKGKDVELRCDPISGHTALYWYRQSLGQGLEFLIYFQGNSAPDKSGLPSDRFSAERTGGSVSTLTIQRTQQEDSAVYLCASSLGGGSNEQYFGPGTRLTVT.

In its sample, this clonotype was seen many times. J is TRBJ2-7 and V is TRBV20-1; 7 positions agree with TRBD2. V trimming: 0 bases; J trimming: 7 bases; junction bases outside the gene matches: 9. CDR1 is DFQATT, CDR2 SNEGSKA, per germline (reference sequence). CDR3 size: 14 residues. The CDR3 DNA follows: TGCAGTGCTAGAGACGGTAGGGCGGGGGAAGAGCAGTACTTC. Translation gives CSARDGRAGEEQYF.

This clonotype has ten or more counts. The CDR3 sequence: CATSRDHQETQYF. The CDR3 DNA reads TGTGCCACCAGCCGGGACCACCAAGAGACCCAGTACTTC. The J gene is TRBJ2-5, the V gene TRBV15; D possibly uses TRBD1 or TRBD2 (5 bases each). This CDR3 contains 13 residues. Germline lookup yields CDR1 LNHNV and CDR2 YYDKDF (reference sequence). Trimming left V 5 bases short and J 0 bases short, with 7 bases between.